These 5 T cell receptor beta chains originate from one sample sequenced in a study of blood T cell repertoires in COVID-19. Generated by immunoSEQ multiplex PCR, the TCRdb table keeps only in-frame clones and is missing some. The sample shows 80,000 to 100,000 clones, 90% of them seen only once. Material for sequencing was peripheral blood. The receptors stem from a human donor with active COVID-19. The donor label of this sample is uncertain.

In its sample, this clone was seen once. J is TRBJ2-7 and V is TRBV4-1, with a weak D call TRBD2 (5 bases). CDR1 and CDR2 from the germline V gene are MGHRA and YSYEKL. The ends were cut back, 1 base at V and 2 bases at J, with 12 bases in the middle. CDR3 size: 15 residues. CDR3 region: CASSQVRGPAYEQYF. The CDR3 region has the DNA TGCGCCAGCAGCCAAGTACGGGGTCCAGCCTACGAGCAGTACTTC.

J is TRBJ1-5 and V is TRBV24-1; tentatively, D is TRBD1 (6 bases). The germline V gene encodes CDR1 KGHDR and CDR2 SFDVKD. V was pared by 7 bases and J by 3 bases, with 12 bases between. The CDR3 contains 14 residues. The CDR3 loop reads CATRTTGINQPQHF. The CDR3, as DNA: TGTGCCACCAGGACCACAGGGATCAATCAGCCCCAGCATTTT.

The rearrangement uses TRBV29-1 and TRBJ1-2; D unresolved. Germline CDR1 is SQVTM and CDR2 is ANQGSEA. Trimming stripped 5 bases from V and 8 bases from J, with 15 bases between. The CDR3 is 12 residues long. Written as DNA, the CDR3 is TGCAGCGTTAGGCCCCCGGGTGGAGGCTACACCTTC. Protein: CSVRPPGGGYTF.

This clone was counted once. This chain joins TRBV18 and TRBJ1-1; 9 bases are shared with TRBD1. The trim removed 6 bases at V and 2 bases at J, leaving 7 bases unmatched. CDR1 KGHSH and CDR2 LQKENI come from the germline V gene. This CDR3 is 15 amino acids long. The DNA for the CDR3 is TGTGCCAGCTCTCAGGGACAGGGAATAAACACTGAAGCTTTCTTT. Its translation is CASSQGQGINTEAFF. Variable domain in full (rest from reference TRBV18 and TRBJ1-1): NAGVMQNPRHLVRRRGQEARLRCSPMKGHSHVYWYRQLPEEGLKFMVYLQKENIIDESGMPKERFSAEFPKEGPSILRIQQVVRGDSAAYFCASSQGQGINTEAFFGQGTRLTVV.

V gene TRBV18 combines with J gene TRBJ1-4; D gene ambiguous. Per germline, CDR1 KGHSH and CDR2 LQKENI. The CDR3 length is 13 residues. Trimming removed 1 base at V and 5 bases at J, with 5 bases between. The CDR3, as DNA: TGTGCCAGCTCACCACGCCGGAATGAAAAACTGTTTTTT. Translating gives CASSPRRNEKLFF. Complete variable domain (other parts from reference TRBV18 and TRBJ1-4): NAGVMQNPRHLVRRRGQEARLRCSPMKGHSHVYWYRQLPEEGLKFMVYLQKENIIDESGMPKERFSAEFPKEGPSILRIQQVVRGDSAAYFCASSPRRNEKLFFGSGTQLSVL.